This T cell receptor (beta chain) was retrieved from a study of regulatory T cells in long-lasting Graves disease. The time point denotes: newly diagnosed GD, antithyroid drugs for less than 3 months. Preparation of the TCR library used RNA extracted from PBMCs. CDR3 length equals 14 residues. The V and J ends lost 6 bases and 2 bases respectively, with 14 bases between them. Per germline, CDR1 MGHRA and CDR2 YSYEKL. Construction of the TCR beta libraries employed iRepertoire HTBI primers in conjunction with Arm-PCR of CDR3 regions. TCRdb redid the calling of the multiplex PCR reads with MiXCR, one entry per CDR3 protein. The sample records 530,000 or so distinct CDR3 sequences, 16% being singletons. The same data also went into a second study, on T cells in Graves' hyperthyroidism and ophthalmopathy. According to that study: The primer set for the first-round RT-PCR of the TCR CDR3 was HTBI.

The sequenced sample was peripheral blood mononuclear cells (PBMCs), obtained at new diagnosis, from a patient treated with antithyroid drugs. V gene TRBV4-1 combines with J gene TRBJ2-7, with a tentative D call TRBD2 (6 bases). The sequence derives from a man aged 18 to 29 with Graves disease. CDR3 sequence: CASSFEPGAYEQYF. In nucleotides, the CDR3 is TGCGCCAGCAGTTTCGAACCGGGGGCCTACGAGCAGTACTTC.